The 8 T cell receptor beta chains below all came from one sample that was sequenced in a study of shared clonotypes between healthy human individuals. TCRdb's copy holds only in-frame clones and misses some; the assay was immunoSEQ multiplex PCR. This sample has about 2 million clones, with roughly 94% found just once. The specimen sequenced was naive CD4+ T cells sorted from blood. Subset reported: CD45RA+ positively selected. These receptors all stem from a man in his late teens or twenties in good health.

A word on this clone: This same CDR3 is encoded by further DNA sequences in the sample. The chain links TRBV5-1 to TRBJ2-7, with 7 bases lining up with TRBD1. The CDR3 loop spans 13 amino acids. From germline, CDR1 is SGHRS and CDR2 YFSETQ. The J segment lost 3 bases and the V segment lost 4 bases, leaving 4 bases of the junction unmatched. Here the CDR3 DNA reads TGCGCCAGCAGCCGAACAGGGGTCTACGAGCAGTACTTC. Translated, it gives CASSRTGVYEQYF.

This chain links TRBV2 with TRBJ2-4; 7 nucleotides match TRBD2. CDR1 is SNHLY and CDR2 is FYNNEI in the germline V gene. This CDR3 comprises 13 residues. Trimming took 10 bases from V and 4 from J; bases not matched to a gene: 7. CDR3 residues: CATTERGKNIQYF. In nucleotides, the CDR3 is TGTGCCACGACCGAGCGGGGAAAAAACATTCAGTACTTC.

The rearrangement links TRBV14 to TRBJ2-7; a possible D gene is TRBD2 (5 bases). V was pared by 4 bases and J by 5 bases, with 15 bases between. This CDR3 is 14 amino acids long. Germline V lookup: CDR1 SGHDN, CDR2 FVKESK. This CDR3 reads CASSRLGLGNEQYF. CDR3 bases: TGTGCCAGCAGCCGCCTCGGGCTCGGGAACGAGCAGTACTTC.

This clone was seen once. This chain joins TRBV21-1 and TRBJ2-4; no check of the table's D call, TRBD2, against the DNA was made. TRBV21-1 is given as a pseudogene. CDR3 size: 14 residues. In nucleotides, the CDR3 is TGTGCCCCTGGGCCGGGAATAGCCAAAAACATTCAGTACTTC. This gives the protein CAPGPGIAKNIQYF.

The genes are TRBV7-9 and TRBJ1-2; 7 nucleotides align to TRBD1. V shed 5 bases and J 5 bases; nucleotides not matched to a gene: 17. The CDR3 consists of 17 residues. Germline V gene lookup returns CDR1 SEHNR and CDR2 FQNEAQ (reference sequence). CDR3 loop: CASSNTRLGTVIYGYTF. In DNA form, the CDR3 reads TGTGCCAGCAGCAACACCCGCCTAGGGACAGTTATTTATGGCTACACCTTC.

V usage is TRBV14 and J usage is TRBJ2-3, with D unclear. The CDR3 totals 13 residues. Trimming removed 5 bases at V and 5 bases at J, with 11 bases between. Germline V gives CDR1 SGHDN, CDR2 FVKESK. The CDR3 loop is CASSSQEVDTQYF. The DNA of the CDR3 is TGTGCCAGCAGCTCGCAAGAGGTAGATACGCAGTATTTT.

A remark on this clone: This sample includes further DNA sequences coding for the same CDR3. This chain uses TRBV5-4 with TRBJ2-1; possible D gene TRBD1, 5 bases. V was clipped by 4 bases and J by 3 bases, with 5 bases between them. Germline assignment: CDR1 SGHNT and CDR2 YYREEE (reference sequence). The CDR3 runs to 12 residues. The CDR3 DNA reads TGTGCCAGCAGCCAGGGCTACAATGAGCAGTTCTTC. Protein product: CASSQGYNEQFF. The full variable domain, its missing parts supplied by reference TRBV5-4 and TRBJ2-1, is ETGVTQSPTHLIKTRGQQVTLRCSSQSGHNTVSWYQQALGQGPQFIFQYYREEENGRGNFPPRFSGLQFPNYSSELNVNALELDDSALYLCASSQGYNEQFFGPGTRLTVL.

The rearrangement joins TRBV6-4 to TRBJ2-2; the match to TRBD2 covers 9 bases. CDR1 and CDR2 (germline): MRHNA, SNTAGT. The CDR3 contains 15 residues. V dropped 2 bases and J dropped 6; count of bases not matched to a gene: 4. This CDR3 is CASSDGSGSSGELFF. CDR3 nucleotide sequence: TGTGCCAGCAGTGACGGTAGCGGGAGTTCCGGGGAGCTGTTTTTT.